Shown below are 14 T cell receptor beta chains from a single sample sequenced in a study of blood T cell repertoires in COVID-19. Assay used: immunoSEQ multiplex PCR; TCRdb lists only in-frame clones, some missing. The data show nearly 200,000 clones, around 84% seen once. The sample taken for sequencing was peripheral blood. The receptors were gathered from a human donor in a cohort sampled during active COVID-19.

The chain recombines TRBV18 with TRBJ2-5; 7 bases align to TRBD1. The CDR3 extends over 15 amino acids. J gave up 7 bases and V 4 bases, and 12 bases lay outside the gene matches. The V gene's germline CDR1 is KGHSH and CDR2 LQKENI. CDR3 residues: CASSRIRTGPGTQYF. The CDR3 bases are TGTGCCAGCTCACGAATAAGGACAGGCCCAGGGACCCAGTACTTC. The full variable domain, with the rest looked up from reference TRBV18 and TRBJ2-5, is NAGVMQNPRHLVRRRGQEARLRCSPMKGHSHVYWYRQLPEEGLKFMVYLQKENIIDESGMPKERFSAEFPKEGPSILRIQQVVRGDSAAYFCASSRIRTGPGTQYFGPGTRLLVL.

This clone has just one count. This sequence joins TRBV28 and TRBJ1-3; D ambiguous. V was clipped by 8 bases and J by 4 bases, with 15 bases between them. CDR1 MDHEN and CDR2 SYDVKM come from the germline V gene. The CDR3 is 14 amino acids. The CDR3 here is CASSDQLIGNTIYF. The CDR3 coding sequence is TGTGCCAGCTCCGATCAACTTATCGGAAACACCATATATTTT.

CDR3: CAWSSDSFSGNTIYF. The CDR3 DNA reads as TGTGCCTGGTCGAGTGACAGCTTCTCTGGAAACACCATATATTTT. The chain recombines TRBV30 with TRBJ1-3, with D perhaps matching TRBD1 (5 bases). V gave up 5 bases and J gave up 0 bases, with 14 bases separating them. The CDR3 spans 15 residues. Germline loops: CDR1 GTSNPN, CDR2 SVGIG (reference sequence).

This clone was detected once. The chain combines TRBV19 with TRBJ1-1, with 8 bases aligning to TRBD1. Germline trimming cut 6 bases from V and 6 bases from J; bases unmatched to any gene: 9. CDR3 size: 14 residues. Germline CDR1 LNHDA, CDR2 SQIVND (reference sequence). The CDR3: CASRNDRGRAEAFF. As DNA, the CDR3 is TGTGCCAGTAGGAACGACAGGGGTCGGGCTGAAGCTTTCTTT.

J is TRBJ2-1 and V is TRBV6-6; 8 bases match TRBD2. This CDR3 is built from 15 residues. Germline V lookup: CDR1 MNHNY, CDR2 SVGAGI (reference sequence). V trimming: 5 bases; J trimming: 5 bases; junction bases outside the gene matches: 8. The DNA of the CDR3 is TGTGCCAGCAGTCAACCGGGACTAGATAACAATGAGCAGTTCTTC. Protein sequence: CASSQPGLDNNEQFF.

V usage is TRBV9 and J usage is TRBJ2-2; TRBD1 agrees at 8 bases. CDR1 SGDLS and CDR2 YYNGEE come from the germline V gene. V was pared by 3 bases and J by 6 bases, with 7 bases of the junction left unmatched. The CDR3 length is 15 residues. CDR3 DNA sequence: TGTGCCAGCAGCGCCCTTATACAGGGGGCCGGGGAGCTGTTTTTT. This sequence encodes CASSALIQGAGELFF.

This sequence joins TRBV2 and TRBJ1-2, with D tentatively TRBD1 (5 bases). The V end lost 4 bases, the J end lost 1 base, and 13 bases lay between the germline ends. This CDR3 has 15 residues. CDR1 is SNHLY, CDR2 FYNNEI, per germline. The CDR3 nucleotides read TGTGCCAGCAGTGCGACAGAGCCGTTTAACTATGGCTACACCTTC. This gives the protein CASSATEPFNYGYTF.

This chain links TRBV9 with TRBJ2-1; weak D call: TRBD2 (6 bases). The CDR3 consists of 16 residues. Germline V gene sequence: CDR1 SGDLS, CDR2 YYNGEE. The germline V and J ends were trimmed by 0 bases and 0 bases, with 10 bases remaining between them. The CDR3 sequence is CASSVGTTLSYNEQFF. DNA for the CDR3: TGTGCCAGCAGCGTAGGGACTACCCTCTCCTACAATGAGCAGTTCTTC. Full variable domain (remainder filled in from reference TRBV9 and TRBJ2-1): DSGVTQTPKHLITATGQRVTLRCSPRSGDLSVYWYQQSLDQGLQFLIQYYNGEERAKGNILERFSAQQFPDLHSELNLSSLELGDSALYFCASSVGTTLSYNEQFFGPGTRLTVL.

This rearrangement joins TRBV29-1 to TRBJ2-1, with 13 bases aligning to TRBD2. Trimming at V came to 6 bases and at J to 11 bases, leaving 10 bases not matched to a gene. The CDR3 is made up of 14 amino acids. Germline V gene lookup returns CDR1 SQVTM and CDR2 ANQGSEA. CDR3: CSVDTSGRASKQFF. CDR3 DNA sequence: TGCAGCGTCGATACTAGCGGGAGGGCCTCTAAGCAGTTCTTC.

The rearrangement joins TRBV29-1 to TRBJ2-3; D might be TRBD2 (5 bases). Germline values: CDR1 SQVTM, CDR2 ANQGSEA. This CDR3 region has 13 residues. V gave up 1 base and J gave up 6 bases, with 11 bases separating them. The CDR3 loop is CSVEVGVGDTQYF. DNA for the CDR3: TGCAGCGTTGAAGTGGGAGTCGGTGATACGCAGTATTTT.

As for this clone: Other DNA sequences of this sample code for an identical CDR3. V is TRBV12-3 or TRBV12-4 and J is TRBJ2-5; possibly TRBD2 for D (6 bases). Trimming pared 3 bases from V and 2 bases from J, leaving 7 bases between. The CDR3 is made up of 13 amino acids. CDR3: CASSLGLQETQYF. Here the CDR3 DNA reads TGTGCCAGCAGTTTGGGACTGCAAGAGACCCAGTACTTC.

This clone was seen only a few times. The chain is built from TRBV29-1 and TRBJ1-4; 7 nucleotides align to TRBD1. Per the germline V gene, CDR1 is SQVTM and CDR2 is ANQGSEA. V trimming: 2 bases; J trimming: 8 bases; junction bases outside the gene matches: 5. This CDR3 spans 13 amino acids. The CDR3 region is CSVERRGEEKLFF. The CDR3 nucleotides read TGCAGCGTTGAACGCAGGGGGGAGGAAAAACTGTTTTTT.

The J gene is TRBJ1-2, the V gene TRBV28, with 8 bases matching TRBD1. The CDR3 is 14 residues long. The V and J ends lost 7 bases and 4 bases, in that order; junction bases with no gene match: 8. The V gene's germline CDR1 is MDHEN and CDR2 SYDVKM. The DNA for the CDR3 is TGTGCCAGCAAGTTAAGCGGGACAGGCTATGGCTACACCTTC. This codes for CASKLSGTGYGYTF.

The chain combines TRBV7-6 with TRBJ1-6; a possible D gene is TRBD1 (5 bases). Germline V gene sequence: CDR1 SGHVS, CDR2 FNYEAQ. The V end was cut by 1 base, the J end by 3 bases, with 7 bases between. The CDR3 totals 15 residues. The CDR3 is CASSLGGVYNSPLHF. For the CDR3, the DNA is TGTGCCAGCAGCTTAGGGGGGGTCTATAATTCACCCCTCCACTTT.